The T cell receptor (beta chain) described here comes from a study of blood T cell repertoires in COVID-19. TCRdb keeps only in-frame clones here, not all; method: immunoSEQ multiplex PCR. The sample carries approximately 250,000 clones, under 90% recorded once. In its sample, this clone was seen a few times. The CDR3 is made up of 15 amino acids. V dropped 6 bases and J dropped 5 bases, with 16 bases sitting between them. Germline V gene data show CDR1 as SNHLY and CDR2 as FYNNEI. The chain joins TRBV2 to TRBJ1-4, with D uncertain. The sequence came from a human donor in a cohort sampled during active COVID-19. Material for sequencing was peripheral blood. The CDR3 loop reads CASRTLGTVNEKLFF. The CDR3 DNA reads TGTGCCAGCAGGACCTTGGGCACAGTCAATGAAAAACTGTTTTTT.